This T cell receptor (beta chain) comes out of a study of blood T cells in healthy people across ages. Study results and caveats: Correlation between TCR beta diversity and naive T cell percentage was strong.

Sample-barcoded 5' priming and a J-beta primer mix drove a second PCR of roughly 6 to 12 cycles. Using its own MiXCR run on the 5' RACE reads, TCRdb lists one record per CDR3 protein. The table lists roughly 830,000 distinct CDR3 sequences, 62% of them singletons. In regard to this clonotype: Its cognate antigen is unknown.

The CDR3 is 15 amino acids. V lost 0 bases and J 2 bases, leaving 13 bases between the germline ends. Germline CDR1 and CDR2: DFQATT and SNEGSKA (reference sequence). This clonotype was obtained from a man aged 25-45 years in good health. The V call is TRBV20-1, the J call TRBJ1-2; D ambiguous. Sequencing was performed on blood. CDR3 coding DNA: TGCAGTGCTAGAGATGTGGTAGGAGGGAACTATGGCTACACCTTC. It codes for CSARDVVGGNYGYTF.